This T cell receptor (beta chain) was captured by sequencing in a study of T-cell memory formation after mild COVID-19. The CDR3 runs 14 residues. Between the trimmed V and J ends, which lost 2 bases and 7 bases, there was a span of 12 bases. TCRdb reprocessed the 5' RACE reads via MiXCR and lists one record per CDR3 protein. Of fewer than 550,000 distinct CDR3 sequences detected, around 20% appear once; the ten largest clones hold 8.4%. This clonotype was seen repeatedly, ten times or more. Its specificity is not known. The study, taken as a whole, reports: Balance between CD4 and CD8 was seen in clones contracting day 15 to 85, and a CD4+ lean was seen in later expanders. Mostly located in CM and EM were contracting CD4+ clones, with contracting CD8+ clones located in EMRA.

The origin of this receptor is an adult woman who had mild COVID-19 (a few samples of this study predate the infection). Cell type and time point are not known. V and J are TRBV12-3 or TRBV12-4 and TRBJ2-1; tentatively, D is TRBD1 or TRBD2 (5 bases each). Material for sequencing was PBMCs or a T cell subset sorted from them (not recorded which). CDR3 bases: TGTGCCAGCAGTTTATGGGGGAAGGGGAATGAGCAGTTCTTC. As protein: CASSLWGKGNEQFF.